The 27 T cell receptor beta chains presented below share a single source sample, sequenced in a study of OX40 agonist ivuxolimab in advanced cancers. Profiled with immunoSEQ multiplex PCR; TCRdb holds only in-frame clones, not every one. The sample contains around 45,000 clones, about four fifths of which appear only once. The sequencing here drew on CD4+ or CD8+ T cells sorted from blood, taken in a trial of the OX40 agonist ivuxolimab. All receptors come from an adult with an advanced solid tumor such as melanoma, head and neck, liver or kidney cancer.

The CDR3 reads CASSEREVAYNEQFF. The CDR3 DNA follows: TGTGCCAGCAGTGAGCGGGAGGTGGCCTACAATGAGCAGTTCTTC. V usage is TRBV2 and J usage is TRBJ2-1, with 8 bases fitting TRBD2. V trimming: 3 bases; J trimming: 2 bases; junction bases outside the gene matches: 3. Germline CDR1 SNHLY, CDR2 FYNNEI. The CDR3 is 15 amino acids. The whole variable domain, filled in from reference TRBV2 and TRBJ2-1, reads EPEVTQTPSHQVTQMGQEVILRCVPISNHLYFYWYRQILGQKVEFLVSFYNNEISEKSEIFDDQFSVERPDGSNFTLKIRSTKLEDSAMYFCASSEREVAYNEQFFGPGTRLTVL.

The chain employs TRBV10-3 and TRBJ2-3; TRBD1 aligns across 10 bases. Trimming cost V 8 bases and J 3 bases; bases outside gene matches: 8. This CDR3 is built from 15 residues. Looked up from germline, CDR1 is ENHRY and CDR2 is SYGVKD. CDR3 loop: CAISGGQGSTDTQYF. The CDR3, as DNA: TGTGCCATCTCTGGGGGACAGGGGAGTACAGATACGCAGTATTTT.

The chain combines TRBV19 with TRBJ1-4; D gene unclear. The CDR3 has 14 amino acids. V shed 1 base and J shed 4 bases, with 7 bases lying between them. Germline-derived CDR1 and CDR2 are LNHDA and SQIVND (reference sequence). The CDR3 region has the DNA TGTGCCAGTAGTATAGCTGGGGATAATGAAAAACTGTTTTTT. Residues: CASSIAGDNEKLFF.

The V call is TRBV10-1, the J call TRBJ2-1; D perhaps matches TRBD1 (5 bases). The germline gives CDR1 WNHNN, CDR2 SYGVQD (reference sequence). The length of the CDR3 is 14 residues. With 5 bases removed from V and 0 bases from J, the gap between germline ends came to 8 bases. The CDR3 DNA reads TGCGCCAGCAGTAAGACAGACTCCTACAATGAGCAGTTCTTC. It encodes CASSKTDSYNEQFF.

This chain links TRBV7-2 with TRBJ2-3, with D possibly TRBD2 on 5 matching bases. The V end lost 5 bases, the J end lost 1 base, and 13 bases lay between the germline ends. The CDR3 is made up of 15 amino acids. Germline V gene sequence: CDR1 SGHTA, CDR2 FQGNSA. CDR3: CASSLRVEGTDTQYF. For the CDR3, the DNA is TGTGCCAGCAGCCTGAGGGTAGAGGGCACAGATACGCAGTATTTT. Drawing the rest from reference TRBV7-2 and TRBJ2-3, the complete variable domain is GAGVSQSPSNKVTEKGKDVELRCDPISGHTALYWYRQSLGQGLEFLIYFQGNSAPDKSGLPSDRFSAERTGGSVSTLTIQRTQQEDSAVYLCASSLRVEGTDTQYFGPGTRLTVL.

Regarding this clone: A read error may account for a junction end that differs from germline. This chain links TRBV2 with TRBJ2-5, with a weak D call TRBD2 (5 bases). CDR1 is SNHLY, CDR2 FYNNEI, per germline. CDR3 size: 11 residues. The CDR3 region has the DNA TGTGCCAGCAGTGAATTCTCTGCAGCGGACTTC. Translation: CASSEFSAADF. The full variable domain, its missing parts supplied by reference TRBV2 and TRBJ2-5, is EPEVTQTPSHQVTQMGQEVILRCVPISNHLYFYWYRQILGQKVEFLVSFYNNEISEKSEIFDDQFSVERPDGSNFTLKIRSTKLEDSAMYFCASSEFSAADFGPGTRLLVL.

J is TRBJ2-3 and V is TRBV5-1, with 8 bases aligning to TRBD2. Germline loops: CDR1 SGHRS, CDR2 YFSETQ. Trimming at V came to 4 bases and at J to 6 bases, leaving 10 bases not matched to a gene. There are 15 residues in the CDR3. CDR3 nucleotides: TGCGCCAGCAGCCCCGGGACTAGTAAAGGCGATACGCAGTATTTT. The encoded protein is CASSPGTSKGDTQYF.

V gene TRBV6-6 combines with J gene TRBJ1-2; D call uncertain. The CDR3 covers 13 residues. Per germline, CDR1 MNHNY and CDR2 SVGAGI (reference sequence). Trimming shortened V by 4 bases and J by 0 bases, and 6 bases separated the two germline ends. The CDR3 nucleotides read TGTGCCAGCAGTTTTGGAACTAACTATGGCTACACCTTC. It translates to CASSFGTNYGYTF.

This rearrangement joins TRBV10-3 to TRBJ1-4; D might be TRBD1 (5 bases). The CDR3 consists of 15 residues. The V gene lost 4 bases and the J gene lost 0 bases, with 9 bases spanning the gap. Germline CDR1 reads ENHRY; CDR2 reads SYGVKD. This CDR3 reads CAISADSATNEKLFF. Written as DNA, the CDR3 is TGTGCCATCAGTGCTGACAGTGCAACTAATGAAAAACTGTTTTTT.

The chain recombines TRBV9 with TRBJ2-3; D unclear. Germline lookup yields CDR1 SGDLS and CDR2 YYNGEE. The ends were cut back, 1 base at V and 0 bases at J, with 3 bases in the middle. The CDR3 is 13 amino acids. The CDR3 is CASSVRSTDTQYF. As DNA, the CDR3 is TGTGCCAGCAGCGTACGGAGCACAGATACGCAGTATTTT.

This chain connects TRBV14 to TRBJ2-3; possible D gene TRBD2, 5 bases. The germline CDR1 and CDR2 sequences are SGHDN and FVKESK. V dropped 0 bases and J dropped 3 bases, with 10 bases sitting between them. The CDR3 contains 15 residues. The CDR3 loop reads CASSQELAVTDTQYF. The DNA for the CDR3 is TGTGCCAGCAGCCAAGAGCTAGCCGTAACAGATACGCAGTATTTT.

The V call is TRBV5-4, the J call TRBJ1-4; D gene uncertain. The CDR3 spans 13 residues. CDR1 is SGHNT and CDR2 is YYREEE in the germline V gene (reference sequence). V was cut by 5 bases and J by 2 bases, with 7 bases left in between. CDR3 DNA: TGTGCCAGCAGAGCCGGGACTAATGAAAAACTGTTTTTT. This gives the protein CASRAGTNEKLFF.

This clone was seen a handful of times. The chain is built from TRBV10-2 and TRBJ2-7; D might be TRBD2 (6 bases). CDR3 length: 13 residues. V dropped 3 bases and J dropped 4 bases, with 10 bases sitting between them. Germline V gives CDR1 WSHSY, CDR2 SAAADI. In DNA, the CDR3 is TGCGCCAGCAGTGACCCAGGGAGGTACGAGCAGTACTTC. Its protein product is CASSDPGRYEQYF.

The chain joins TRBV5-1 to TRBJ2-1, with 7 bases that match TRBD1. CDR1 and CDR2 (germline): SGHRS, YFSETQ. After removal of 5 bases from V and 6 bases from J, the junction contained 5 bases not matched to a gene. The CDR3 has 13 residues. The CDR3 DNA sequence: TGCGCCAGCAGACCGGGACAGACCAATGAGCAGTTCTTC. Translating gives CASRPGQTNEQFF.

This chain uses TRBV5-4 with TRBJ2-7, with a possible D match to TRBD2 (7 bases). Trimming removed 1 base from V and 6 bases from J, with 17 bases in between. Germline V gene data show CDR1 as SGHNT and CDR2 as YYREEE (reference sequence). This CDR3 has 15 residues. The CDR3 loop is CASSLPGGRGGEQYF. In DNA, the CDR3 is TGTGCCAGCAGCTTGCCCGGGGGGCGAGGGGGCGAGCAGTACTTC.

The chain links TRBV5-1 to TRBJ1-2, with TRBD1 identical over 7 bases. CDR1 is SGHRS, CDR2 YFSETQ, per germline. The CDR3 has 16 amino acids. The J segment lost 1 base and the V segment lost 0 bases, leaving 6 bases of the junction unmatched. CDR3 region: CASSLAAGGDNYGYTF. The CDR3 DNA sequence: TGCGCCAGCAGCTTGGCTGCAGGGGGGGATAACTATGGCTACACCTTC.

CDR3 nucleotides: TGTGCCAGTAGTCAGACTAGCGGGAGCACAGATACGCAGTATTTT. Translation gives CASSQTSGSTDTQYF. The rearrangement links TRBV19 to TRBJ2-3; 10 nucleotides agree with TRBD2. The CDR3 spans 15 residues. Germline assignment: CDR1 LNHDA and CDR2 SQIVND (reference sequence). The ends lost 5 bases at V and 0 bases at J; junction bases unmatched: 2.

This chain joins TRBV13 and TRBJ2-7; TRBD2 agrees at 12 bases. The CDR3 is 14 amino acids. Germline V gene sequence: CDR1 PRHDT, CDR2 FYEKMQ (reference sequence). V shed 4 bases, J shed 6 bases, and the junction held 4 bases outside the gene matches. The CDR3 DNA sequence: TGTGCCAGCAGCTCTAGCGGGAGGGCCATCGAGCAGTACTTC. Translation: CASSSSGRAIEQYF. The complete variable domain, with remaining parts taken from reference TRBV13 and TRBJ2-7, reads AAGVIQSPRHLIKEKRETATLKCYPIPRHDTVYWYQQGPGQDPQFLISFYEKMQSDKGSIPDRFSAQQFSDYHSELNMSSLELGDSALYFCASSSSGRAIEQYFGPGTRLTVT.

The chain carries TRBV7-2 and TRBJ2-5, with TRBD2 matching 13 bases. Unmatched junction bases numbered 4, after V lost 5 bases and J lost 4 bases. The CDR3 covers 15 residues. In germline, CDR1 is SGHTA, CDR2 FQGNSA. CDR3 nucleotide sequence: TGTGCCAGCAGCGTTGGACTAGCGGGAGCAGAGACCCAGTACTTC. Residues: CASSVGLAGAETQYF. Full variable domain (rest looked up from reference TRBV7-2 and TRBJ2-5): GAGVSQSPSNKVTEKGKDVELRCDPISGHTALYWYRQSLGQGLEFLIYFQGNSAPDKSGLPSDRFSAERTGGSVSTLTIQRTQQEDSAVYLCASSVGLAGAETQYFGPGTRLLVL.

The J gene is TRBJ1-1, the V gene TRBV18; 9 nucleotides match TRBD1. Trimming at V came to 4 bases and at J to 1 base, leaving 1 base not matched to a gene. The length of the CDR3 is 14 residues. The germline V gene has CDR1 KGHSH and CDR2 LQKENI. CDR3 sequence: CASSLGQGNTEAFF. The DNA of the CDR3 is TGTGCCAGCTCACTGGGACAGGGGAACACTGAAGCTTTCTTT.

This clone was seen only a few times. This chain connects TRBV28 to TRBJ1-5, with 10 bases matching TRBD1. The CDR3 sequence is 15 residues long. Trimming took 6 bases from V and 8 from J; bases not matched to a gene: 10. Germline lookup yields CDR1 MDHEN and CDR2 SYDVKM. CDR3 sequence: CASRRGDRGGKPQHF. Written as DNA, the CDR3 is TGTGCCAGCAGAAGAGGGGACAGGGGAGGAAAGCCCCAGCATTTT.

The gene calls are TRBV6-6 and TRBJ1-1, with D tentatively TRBD1 (6 bases). The V end was cut by 6 bases, the J end by 0 bases, with 11 bases between. Germline V gene data show CDR1 as MNHNY and CDR2 as SVGAGI (reference sequence). The CDR3 is 14 amino acids. CDR3 residues: CASSKQGMNTEAFF. The CDR3 bases are TGTGCCAGCAGCAAACAGGGAATGAACACTGAAGCTTTCTTT.

This clone was detected only once. The genes are TRBV18 and TRBJ1-4, with D possibly matching TRBD1 (5 bases). V was clipped by 3 bases and J by 3 bases, with 14 bases between them. Germline V gives CDR1 KGHSH, CDR2 LQKENI. This CDR3 spans 16 amino acids. The CDR3 region has the DNA TGTGCCAGCTCACCCAAAACGGGGGTTGCTAATGAAAAACTGTTTTTT. Translation: CASSPKTGVANEKLFF.

The V gene is TRBV10-3, the J gene TRBJ2-1; tentatively, D is TRBD1 (5 bases). There are 13 residues in the CDR3. Germline V lookup: CDR1 ENHRY, CDR2 SYGVKD. V was shortened by 3 bases and J by 4 bases, with 7 bases between the two germline ends. The CDR3 nucleotides read TGTGCCATCAGTGAAAGGGGTTACAATGAGCAGTTCTTC. Its protein product is CAISERGYNEQFF.

This chain uses TRBV19 with TRBJ1-2; D gene uncertain. CDR3 length: 14 residues. Trimming cost V 1 base and J 2 bases, with 8 bases left between them. The germline V gene has CDR1 LNHDA and CDR2 SQIVND (reference sequence). The CDR3 nucleotides are TGTGCCAGTAGTATAGGACCCTCAAACTATGGCTACACCTTC. Protein sequence: CASSIGPSNYGYTF.

V and J are TRBV28 and TRBJ1-5; TRBD1 matches at 8 bases. The CDR3 totals 15 residues. Germline CDR1 MDHEN, CDR2 SYDVKM. After removal of 6 bases from V and 1 base from J, the junction contained 5 bases not matched to a gene. In nucleotides, the CDR3 is TGTGCCAGCAGCCTCGACAGGGGAAGCAATCAGCCCCAGCATTTT. This sequence encodes CASSLDRGSNQPQHF.

This chain uses TRBV14 with TRBJ2-7; 11 bases align to TRBD1. Germline trimming cut 4 bases from V and 3 bases from J; bases unmatched to any gene: 2. The CDR3 is 14 residues long. Germline lookup yields CDR1 SGHDN and CDR2 FVKESK. The CDR3 nucleotides read TGTGCCAGCAGCCGCGGGACAGGGGGCTACGAGCAGTACTTC. It encodes CASSRGTGGYEQYF.